This TCR beta chain was retrieved from a study of shared clonotypes between healthy human individuals. Study-wide results and limits: Relative to their counterparts shared across all four donors, non-shared clonotypes exhibited diminished generation probabilities. A handful of donors showed sharing of 4.5% to 6% of naive CD4 clonotypes.

CDR1 and CDR2 (germline): SEHNR, FQNEAQ (reference sequence). J gave up 4 bases and V 3 bases, and 14 bases lay outside the gene matches. The CDR3 consists of 17 residues. This clone was detected once. Its antigen remains unidentified. As defined, naive CD8 cells were CD45RO-negative and positively selected for CCR7, with terminally differentiated effector memory CD45RA+ cells excluded. The assay was immunoSEQ multiplex PCR, and TCRdb's table has in-frame clones only and misses some. The table lists around 1.9 million clones, about 93% of them singletons. The sequenced material came from naive CD8+ T cells from PBMCs. This rearrangement joins TRBV7-9 to TRBJ2-5, with 7 bases identical to TRBD2. The clonotype was recovered from a young man in good health. Some clones in this sample may be carry-over from other donors' samples. CDR3 amino acids: CASSLGGNGVAGETQYF. The CDR3 region has the DNA TGTGCCAGCAGCTTGGGGGGGAATGGCGTCGCGGGAGAGACCCAGTACTTC.